The 10 T cell receptor beta chains below all came from one sample that was sequenced in a study of T-cell reconstitution after alpha-beta-depleted transplantation in children. Unique molecular identifiers were used to barcode this TCRbeta library. TCRdb re-called the PCR reads with MiXCR, one entry per CDR3 protein. This table has about 540,000 distinct CDR3 sequences, roughly 27% appearing once. Sequencing was performed on PBMCs, taken before TCRalphabeta/CD19-depleted stem cell transplant. These receptor sequences come from a boy younger than two with Wiskott-Aldrich syndrome, due to receive a stem cell transplant.

The gene calls are TRBV5-1 and TRBJ2-1, with no clear D. CDR1 SGHRS and CDR2 YFSETQ come from the germline V gene. CDR3 length: 12 amino acids. The V gene lost 8 bases and the J gene lost 9 bases, with 15 bases spanning the gap. CDR3 coding DNA: TGCGCCAGTAGGATAGCCCTCGGTGAGCAGTTCTTC. Encoded protein: CASRIALGEQFF.

This chain joins TRBV12-5 and TRBJ2-1; D is ambiguous. Germline V gene sequence: CDR1 LGHNT, CDR2 FRNRAP. The ends were cut back, 5 bases at V and 12 bases at J, with 14 bases in the middle. This CDR3 contains 12 residues. For the CDR3, the DNA is TGTGCTAGTGGTCCAAACTCGTTATGGCAGTTCTTC. Translated: CASGPNSLWQFF.

This clonotype was seen a few times. This chain links TRBV28 with TRBJ1-6; 7 nucleotides agree with TRBD1. The CDR3 runs to 12 residues. Trimming removed 6 bases from V and 10 bases from J; junction bases left unmatched: 3. Germline V CDR1 and CDR2: MDHEN, SYDVKM. In DNA form, the CDR3 reads TGTGCCAGCAGGACAGGGCCGTCACCCCTCCACTTT. Translation gives CASRTGPSPLHF.

The chain couples TRBV10-3 to TRBJ2-7, with D unclear. CDR1 is ENHRY, CDR2 SYGVKD, per germline. With 5 bases removed from V and 2 bases from J, the gap between germline ends came to 25 bases. This CDR3 contains 18 residues. Written as DNA, the CDR3 is TGTGCCATCAGTCAATGGTCTCCCGACACCTTTTCAGCCTACGAGCAGTACTTC. Its translation: CAISQWSPDTFSAYEQYF.

This chain uses TRBV12-3 or TRBV12-4 with TRBJ1-1, with D unclear. The CDR3 loop spans 14 amino acids. Trimming took 1 base from V and 6 from J, leaving 12 bases between them. This CDR3 reads CASSLGTLRAEAFF. Here the CDR3 DNA reads TGTGCCAGCAGTTTAGGGACCCTGAGGGCTGAAGCTTTCTTT.

This chain connects TRBV27 to TRBJ2-3; TRBD2 agrees at 7 bases. The trim removed 4 bases at V and 2 bases at J, leaving 3 bases unmatched. CDR1 and CDR2 (germline): MNHEY, SMNVEV (reference sequence). The CDR3 has 14 amino acids. As DNA, the CDR3 is TGTGCCAGCAGTTGGGGGAGGGACACAGATACGCAGTATTTT. Translation: CASSWGRDTDTQYF.

CDR3 amino acids: CSAGLAGGSSYNEQFF. CDR3 bases: TGCAGCGCGGGACTAGCGGGAGGATCTTCCTACAATGAGCAGTTCTTC. J is TRBJ2-1 and V is TRBV29-1, with TRBD2 identical over 15 bases. From germline, CDR1 is SQVTM and CDR2 ANQGSEA. V shed 7 bases and J 1 base; nucleotides not matched to a gene: 5. The CDR3 extends over 16 amino acids.

This clonotype was counted a few times. The rearrangement uses TRBV5-1 and TRBJ2-7; 11 bases are a match to TRBD1. Germline V gives CDR1 SGHRS, CDR2 YFSETQ. The CDR3 contains 14 residues. V was clipped by 4 bases and J by 6 bases; unmatched bases: 6. The CDR3 sequence is CASSVRDRGSEQYF. In nucleotides, the CDR3 is TGCGCCAGCAGCGTCCGGGACAGGGGGTCCGAGCAGTACTTC.

V is TRBV30 and J is TRBJ2-1; D remains ambiguous. Per the germline V gene, CDR1 is GTSNPN and CDR2 is SVGIG (reference sequence). The CDR3 spans 11 residues. Between the trimmed V and J ends, which lost 2 bases and 12 bases, there was a span of 11 bases. In DNA, the CDR3 is TGTGCCTGGAGTACGAGTATGGGGCAGTTCTTC. Protein sequence: CAWSTSMGQFF.

The chain has TRBV7-3 and TRBJ2-4; possibly TRBD1 or TRBD2 for D (5 bases each). Germline V gene data show CDR1 as SGHTA and CDR2 as FQGTGA. Deletions cut 6 bases from V and 5 bases from J, with 17 bases between. CDR3 size: 15 residues. Here the CDR3 reads CASRLQEAGENIQYF. For the CDR3, the DNA is TGTGCCAGCAGATTACAGGAAGCCGGGGAAAACATTCAGTACTTC.